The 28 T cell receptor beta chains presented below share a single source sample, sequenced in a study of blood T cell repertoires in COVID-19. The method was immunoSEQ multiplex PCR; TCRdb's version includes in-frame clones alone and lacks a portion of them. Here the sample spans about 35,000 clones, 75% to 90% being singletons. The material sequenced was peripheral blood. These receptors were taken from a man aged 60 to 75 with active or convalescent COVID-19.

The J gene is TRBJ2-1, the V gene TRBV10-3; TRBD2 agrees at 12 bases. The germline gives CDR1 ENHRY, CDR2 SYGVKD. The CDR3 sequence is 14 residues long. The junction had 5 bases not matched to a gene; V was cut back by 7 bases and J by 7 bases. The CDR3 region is CAITVLAGGNEQFF. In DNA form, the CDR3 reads TGTGCCATCACGGTACTAGCGGGAGGAAATGAGCAGTTCTTC.

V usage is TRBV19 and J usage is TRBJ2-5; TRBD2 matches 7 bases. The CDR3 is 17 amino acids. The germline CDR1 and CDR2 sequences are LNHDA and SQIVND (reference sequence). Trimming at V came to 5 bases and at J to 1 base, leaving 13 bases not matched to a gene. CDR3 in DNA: TGTGCCAGTAGTGCCCAACCGGGACTACCGTTCCAAGAGACCCAGTACTTC. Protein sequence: CASSAQPGLPFQETQYF.

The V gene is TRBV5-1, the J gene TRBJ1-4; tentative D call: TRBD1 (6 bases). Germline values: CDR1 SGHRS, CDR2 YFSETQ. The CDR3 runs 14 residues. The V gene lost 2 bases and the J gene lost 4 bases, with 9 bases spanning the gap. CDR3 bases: TGCGCCAGCAGCTTACAGGGTTATAATGAAAAACTGTTTTTT. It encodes CASSLQGYNEKLFF.

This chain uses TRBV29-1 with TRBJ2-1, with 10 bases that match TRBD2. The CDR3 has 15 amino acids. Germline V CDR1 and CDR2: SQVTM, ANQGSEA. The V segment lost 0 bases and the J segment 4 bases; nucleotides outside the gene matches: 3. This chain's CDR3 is CSVEDRTSGYNEQFF. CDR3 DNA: TGCAGCGTTGAAGACCGGACTAGCGGATACAATGAGCAGTTCTTC.

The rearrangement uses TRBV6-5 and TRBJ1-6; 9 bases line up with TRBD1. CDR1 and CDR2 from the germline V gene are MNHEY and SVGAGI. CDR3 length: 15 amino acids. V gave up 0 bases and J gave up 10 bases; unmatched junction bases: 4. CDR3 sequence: CASSYSGQGRSPLHF. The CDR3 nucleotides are TGTGCCAGCAGTTACTCGGGACAGGGAAGATCACCCCTCCACTTT.

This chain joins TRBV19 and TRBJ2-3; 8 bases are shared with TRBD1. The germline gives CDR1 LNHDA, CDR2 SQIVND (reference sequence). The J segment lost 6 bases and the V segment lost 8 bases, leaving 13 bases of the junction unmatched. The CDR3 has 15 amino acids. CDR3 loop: CASSTPQGATDTQYF. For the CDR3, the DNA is TGTGCCAGTTCTACACCTCAGGGGGCAACCGATACGCAGTATTTT.

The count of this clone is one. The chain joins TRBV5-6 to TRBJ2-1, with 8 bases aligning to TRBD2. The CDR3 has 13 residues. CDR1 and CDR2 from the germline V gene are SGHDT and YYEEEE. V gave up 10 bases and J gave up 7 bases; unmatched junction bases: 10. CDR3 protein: CAAGGLGRNEQFF. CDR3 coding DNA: TGTGCCGCGGGGGGACTGGGAAGGAATGAGCAGTTCTTC.

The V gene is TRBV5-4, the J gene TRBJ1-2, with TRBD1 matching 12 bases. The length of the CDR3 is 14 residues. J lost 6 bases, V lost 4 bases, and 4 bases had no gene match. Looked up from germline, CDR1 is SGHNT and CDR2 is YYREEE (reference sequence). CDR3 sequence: CASSQGQGANGYTF. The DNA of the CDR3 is TGTGCCAGCAGCCAGGGACAGGGGGCGAATGGCTACACCTTC.

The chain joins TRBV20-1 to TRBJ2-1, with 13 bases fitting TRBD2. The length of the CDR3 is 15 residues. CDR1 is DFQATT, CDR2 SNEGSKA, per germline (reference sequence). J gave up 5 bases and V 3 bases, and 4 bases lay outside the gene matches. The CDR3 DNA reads TGCAGTGCTAGTGGGACTAGCGGGGCTAACAATGAGCAGTTCTTC. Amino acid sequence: CSASGTSGANNEQFF.

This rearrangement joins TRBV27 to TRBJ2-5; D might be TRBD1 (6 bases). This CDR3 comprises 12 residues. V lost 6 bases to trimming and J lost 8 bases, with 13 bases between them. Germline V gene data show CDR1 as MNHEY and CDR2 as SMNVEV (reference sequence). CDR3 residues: CASRTGYSTQYF. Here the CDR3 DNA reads TGTGCCAGCAGAACAGGGTATAGTACCCAGTACTTC.

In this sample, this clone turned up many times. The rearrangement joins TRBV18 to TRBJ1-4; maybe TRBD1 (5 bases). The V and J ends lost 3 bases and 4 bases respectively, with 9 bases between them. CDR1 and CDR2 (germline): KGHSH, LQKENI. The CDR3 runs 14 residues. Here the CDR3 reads CASSPTALNEKLFF. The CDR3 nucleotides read TGTGCCAGCTCACCGACAGCCCTTAATGAAAAACTGTTTTTT.

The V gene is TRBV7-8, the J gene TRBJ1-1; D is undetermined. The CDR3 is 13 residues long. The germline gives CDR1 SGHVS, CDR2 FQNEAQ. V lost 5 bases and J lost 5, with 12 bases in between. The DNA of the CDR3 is TGTGCCAGCAGCCTTAGGACGGGGACTGAAGCTTTCTTT. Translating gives CASSLRTGTEAFF.

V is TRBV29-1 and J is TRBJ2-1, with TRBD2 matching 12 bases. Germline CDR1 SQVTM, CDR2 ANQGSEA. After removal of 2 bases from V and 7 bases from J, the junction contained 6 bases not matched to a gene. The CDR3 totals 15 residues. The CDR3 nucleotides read TGCAGCGTTGAACCCCTAGCGGGAGGGCCGAATGAGCAGTTCTTC. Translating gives CSVEPLAGGPNEQFF.

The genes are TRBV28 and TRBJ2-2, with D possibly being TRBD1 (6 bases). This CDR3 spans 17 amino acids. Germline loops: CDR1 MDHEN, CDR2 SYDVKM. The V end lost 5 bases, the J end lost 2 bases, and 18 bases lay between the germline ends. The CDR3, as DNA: TGTGCCAGCAGTCTTACCCGACAGGTCCGAAACACCGGGGAGCTGTTTTTT. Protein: CASSLTRQVRNTGELFF. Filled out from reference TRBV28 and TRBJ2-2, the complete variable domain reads DVKVTQSSRYLVKRTGEKVFLECVQDMDHENMFWYRQDPGLGLRLIYFSYDVKMKEKGDIPEGYSVSREKKERFSLILESASTNQTSMYLCASSLTRQVRNTGELFFGEGSRLTVL.

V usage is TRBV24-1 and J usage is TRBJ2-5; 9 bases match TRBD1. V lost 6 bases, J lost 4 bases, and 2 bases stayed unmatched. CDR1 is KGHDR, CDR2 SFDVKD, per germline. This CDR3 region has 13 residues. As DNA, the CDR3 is TGTGCCACCAGTACAGGGGGCCTAGAGACCCAGTACTTC. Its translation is CATSTGGLETQYF.

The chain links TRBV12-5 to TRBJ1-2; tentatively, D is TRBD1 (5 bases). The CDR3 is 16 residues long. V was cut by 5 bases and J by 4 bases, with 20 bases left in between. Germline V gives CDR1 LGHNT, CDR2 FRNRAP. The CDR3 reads CASGTRDSTLAYGYTF. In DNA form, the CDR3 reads TGTGCTAGTGGTACTCGCGACAGCACTTTAGCCTATGGCTACACCTTC.

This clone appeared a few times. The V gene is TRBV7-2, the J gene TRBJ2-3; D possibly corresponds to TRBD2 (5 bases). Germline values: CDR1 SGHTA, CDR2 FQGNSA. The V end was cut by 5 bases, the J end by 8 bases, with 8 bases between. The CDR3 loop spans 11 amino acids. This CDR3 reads CASSQEGTQYF. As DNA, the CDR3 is TGTGCCAGCAGCCAAGAGGGTACGCAGTATTTT.

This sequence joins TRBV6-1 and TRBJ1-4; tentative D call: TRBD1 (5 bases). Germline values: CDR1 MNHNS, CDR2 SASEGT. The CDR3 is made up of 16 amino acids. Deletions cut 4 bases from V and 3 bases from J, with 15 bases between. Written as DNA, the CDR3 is TGTGCCAGCAGTGGGGCTGGCGGGGCCTCTAATGAAAAACTGTTTTTT. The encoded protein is CASSGAGGASNEKLFF.

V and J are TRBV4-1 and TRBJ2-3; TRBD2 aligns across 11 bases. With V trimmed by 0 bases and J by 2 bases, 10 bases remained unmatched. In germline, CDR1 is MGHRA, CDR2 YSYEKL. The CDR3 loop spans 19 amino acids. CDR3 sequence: CASSQEGLAEAISTDTQYF. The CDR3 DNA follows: TGCGCCAGCAGCCAAGAGGGACTAGCGGAGGCTATTTCCACAGATACGCAGTATTTT.

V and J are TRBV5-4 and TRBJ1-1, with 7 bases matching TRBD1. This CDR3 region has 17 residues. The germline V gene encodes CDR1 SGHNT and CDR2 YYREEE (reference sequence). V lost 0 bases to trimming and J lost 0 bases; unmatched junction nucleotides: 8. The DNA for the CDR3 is TGTGCCAGCAGCTTGGTGCCCTGGACAGGAATGAACACTGAAGCTTTCTTT. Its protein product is CASSLVPWTGMNTEAFF.

CDR3 DNA: TGTGCCAGCAGTCGACCGGGACAGACCTATGGCTACACCTTC. It is translated as CASSRPGQTYGYTF. This chain connects TRBV2 to TRBJ1-2; TRBD1 matches at 7 bases. CDR1 is SNHLY, CDR2 FYNNEI, per germline. This CDR3 has 14 residues. After removal of 5 bases from V and 4 bases from J, the junction contained 7 bases not matched to a gene.

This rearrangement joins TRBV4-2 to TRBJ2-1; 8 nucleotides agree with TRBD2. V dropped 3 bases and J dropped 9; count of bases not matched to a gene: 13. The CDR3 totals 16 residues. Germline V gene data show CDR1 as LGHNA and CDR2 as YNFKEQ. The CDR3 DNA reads TGTGCCAGCAGCCAGAACATTGGACTAGCCAGTAGTGAGCAGTTCTTC. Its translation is CASSQNIGLASSEQFF.

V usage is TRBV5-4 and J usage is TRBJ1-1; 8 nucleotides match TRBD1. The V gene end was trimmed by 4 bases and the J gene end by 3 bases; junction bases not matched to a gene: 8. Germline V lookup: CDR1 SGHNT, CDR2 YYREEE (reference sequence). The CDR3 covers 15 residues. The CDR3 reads CASSPGTGPHTEAFF. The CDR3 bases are TGTGCCAGCAGCCCAGGGACAGGACCTCACACTGAAGCTTTCTTT.

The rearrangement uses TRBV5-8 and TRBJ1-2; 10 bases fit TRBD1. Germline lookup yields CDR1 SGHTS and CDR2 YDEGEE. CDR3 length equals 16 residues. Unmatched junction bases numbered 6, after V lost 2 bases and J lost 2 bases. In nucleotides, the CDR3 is TGTGCCAGCAGCTTTAGGAGGGGACAGGGGAACTATGGCTACACCTTC. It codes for CASSFRRGQGNYGYTF. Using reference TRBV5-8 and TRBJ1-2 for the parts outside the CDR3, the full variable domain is EAGVTQSPTHLIKTRGQQATLRCSPISGHTSVYWYQQALGLGLQFLLWYDEGEERNRGNFPPRFSGRQFPNYSSELNVNALELEDSALYLCASSFRRGQGNYGYTFGSGTRLTVV.

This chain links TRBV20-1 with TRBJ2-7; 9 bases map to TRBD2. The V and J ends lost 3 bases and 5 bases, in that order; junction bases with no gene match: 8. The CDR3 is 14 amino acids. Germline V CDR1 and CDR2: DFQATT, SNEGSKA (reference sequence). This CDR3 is CSASPTSGVNEQYV. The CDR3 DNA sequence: TGCAGTGCTAGTCCGACTAGCGGTGTGAACGAGCAGTACGTC.

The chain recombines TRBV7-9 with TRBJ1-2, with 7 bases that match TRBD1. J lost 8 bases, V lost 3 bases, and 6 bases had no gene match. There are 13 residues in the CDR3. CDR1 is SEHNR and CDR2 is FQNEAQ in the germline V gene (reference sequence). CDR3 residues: CASSLGQGEGYTF. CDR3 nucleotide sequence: TGTGCCAGCAGCTTGGGGCAGGGGGAAGGCTACACCTTC.

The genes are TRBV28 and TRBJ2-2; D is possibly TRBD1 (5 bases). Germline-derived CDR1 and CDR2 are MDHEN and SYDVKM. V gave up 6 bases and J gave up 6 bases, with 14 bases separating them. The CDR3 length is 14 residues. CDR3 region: CASRRQRSAGELFF. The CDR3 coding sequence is TGTGCCAGCAGACGACAGAGATCCGCCGGGGAGCTGTTTTTT.

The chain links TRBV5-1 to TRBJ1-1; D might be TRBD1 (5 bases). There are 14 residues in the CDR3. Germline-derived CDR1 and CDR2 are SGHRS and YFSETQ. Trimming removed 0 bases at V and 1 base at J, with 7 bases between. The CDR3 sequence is CASSLGQQNTEAFF. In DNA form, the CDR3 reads TGCGCCAGCAGCTTGGGACAGCAGAACACTGAAGCTTTCTTT.